This section outlines one T cell receptor (beta chain) sequence together with its context. Germline V gene data show CDR1 as SGDLS and CDR2 as YYNGEE. With 0 bases removed from V and 5 bases from J, the gap between germline ends came to 15 bases. This CDR3 region has 16 residues. This specimen belongs to a study of shared clonotypes between healthy human individuals. TCRdb's copy holds only in-frame clones and misses some; the assay was immunoSEQ multiplex PCR. The repertoire includes about 2 million clones, approximately 95% of them detected once, and 0.85% to 1.3% sits in the top ten. Naive CD8 cells lacked CD45RO, underwent positive selection for CCR7 and left out terminally differentiated effector memory CD45RA+ cells.

The TCR comes from a man aged 18 to 30 in good health. V is TRBV9 and J is TRBJ2-1; unclear D gene. Sequencing was performed on naive CD8+ T cells sorted from blood. The CDR3 sequence: CASSVEETRRDNEQFF. CDR3 sequence (DNA): TGTGCCAGCAGCGTAGAAGAGACCCGCCGGGACAATGAGCAGTTCTTC.